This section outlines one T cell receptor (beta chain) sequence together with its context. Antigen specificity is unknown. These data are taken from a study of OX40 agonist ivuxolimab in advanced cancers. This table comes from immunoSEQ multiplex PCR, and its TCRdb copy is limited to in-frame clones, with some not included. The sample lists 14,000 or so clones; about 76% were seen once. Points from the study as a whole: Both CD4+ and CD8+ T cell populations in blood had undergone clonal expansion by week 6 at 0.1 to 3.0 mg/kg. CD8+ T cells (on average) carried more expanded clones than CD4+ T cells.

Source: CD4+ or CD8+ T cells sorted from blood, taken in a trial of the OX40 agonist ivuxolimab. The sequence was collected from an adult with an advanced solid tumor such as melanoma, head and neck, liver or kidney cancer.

The DNA for the CDR3 is TGCGCCAGCAGCTTGGATAGCCCCGGCACAGATACGCAGTATTTT. Translating gives CASSLDSPGTDTQYF. The chain couples TRBV5-1 to TRBJ2-3, with D unresolved. CDR1 and CDR2 (germline): SGHRS, YFSETQ. Trimming took off 0 bases at V and 1 base at J, with 9 bases between the two ends. This CDR3 has 15 amino acids.